The rows below give T cell receptor beta chains drawn from one sample of a study of T cells in Graves' hyperthyroidism and ophthalmopathy. TCRdb passed the multiplex PCR reads through MiXCR, listing each CDR3 protein once. The sample lists fewer than 650,000 distinct CDR3 sequences, about 15% occurring once. The source material was blood. These TCRs come from a woman aged 30 to 39 with Graves' hyperthyroidism that later progressed to Graves' ophthalmopathy. CDR3s include the opening cysteine and the closing phenylalanine or tryptophan. The D gene is left open where the match is weak. Size values are once, few and many counts, or a class for expanded clones, and some rows have none.

TRBD2	TRBV5-1	-	TRBJ2-7	TGCGCCAGCAGCTTGCCCCTAGCGGGAATATCCTACGAGCAGTACTTC	CASSLPLAGISYEQYF
-	TRBV4-3	once	TRBJ2-3	TGCGCCAGCAGCCAAGGGGTCCCTATGGGAGATACGCAGTATTTT	CASSQGVPMGDTQYF
-	TRBV7-9	-	TRBJ1-2	TGTGCCAGCAGCCAAAACAGGGATGGCTATGGCTACACCTTC	CASSQNRDGYGYTF
-	TRBV20-1	many	TRBJ2-7	TGCAGTGCCGCCCGCCGCCAGGTGGGGAGATCGTACGAGCAGTACTTC	CSAARRQVGRSYEQYF
-	TRBV20-1	many	TRBJ2-1	TGCAGTGCTGCCCATAACCTCGCGGAGTTCTTC	CSAAHNLAEFF
-	TRBV28	many	TRBJ1-1	TGTGCCGGGGTAGGGGGAACGAACACTGAAGCTTTCTTT	CAGVGGTNTEAFF
TRBD1	TRBV28	many	TRBJ2-7	TGTGCCAGCAGAGATGGGACAGGAGCTAACTACGAGCAGTACTTC	CASRDGTGANYEQYF
-	TRBV28	many	TRBJ1-5	TGTGCCAGCAGGGCCCCTGGGTTGAGCCAGCCCCAGCATTTT	CASRAPGLSQPQHF
TRBD1	TRBV6-1	-	TRBJ1-2	TGTGCCAGCAACCCGACAGGGGCCATAACTAACTATGGCTACACCTTC	CASNPTGAITNYGYTF
TRBD1	TRBV10-3	many	TRBJ2-7	TGTGCCACCGAGACAGGGGGCGAGTACGAGCAGTACTTC	CATETGGEYEQYF
-	TRBV20-1	-	TRBJ2-7	TGCAGTGCCGAAGGCGGAGCAAAAACGAATGACGAGCAGTACTTC	CSAEGGAKTNDEQYF
TRBD2	TRBV15	once	TRBJ2-5	TGTGCCACCAGCAGAGTGGGCGGTAGCGGGAACCAAGAGACCCAGTACTTC	CATSRVGGSGNQETQYF
-	TRBV7-9	few	TRBJ2-3	TGTGCCAGCAGCTCAAGGGGTACAGGGCTACGCACAGATACGCAGTATTTT	CASSSRGTGLRTDTQYF
TRBD2	TRBV28	many	TRBJ2-7	TGTGCCAGCTATAATGATCGACTAGCGGATAGCTCCTACGAGCAGTACTTC	CASYNDRLADSSYEQYF
-	TRBV11-2	many	TRBJ2-4	TGTGCCAGCAGCCATATCCAGGGACGAAGAAACATTCAGTACTTC	CASSHIQGRRNIQYF
TRBD1	TRBV2	many	TRBJ1-1	TGTGCCAGCAGTGAGGAGGGGGCGTTAGAAGCTTTCTTT	CASSEEGALEAFF
-	TRBV6-1	-	TRBJ2-1	TGTGCCGCCGTCCTCTACAATGAGCAGTTCTTC	CAAVLYNEQFF
-	TRBV30	few	TRBJ2-5	TGTGCCTGGAATGTAGGTGGAGGGGGGGAGACCCAGTACTTC	CAWNVGGGGETQYF
-	TRBV5-1	-	TRBJ2-6	TGCGCCAGCAGTTGGGGAGGCAACCCCAGGGCCAACGTCCTGACTTTC	CASSWGGNPRANVLTF
-	TRBV7-9	many	TRBJ2-1	TGTGCCAGCAGCTTAGGGCTAGCGTTTGGTGAGCAGTTCTTC	CASSLGLAFGEQFF
-	TRBV18	-	TRBJ1-1	TGTGCCAGCTCTCGACTTAACGGGCAGTGGAACACTGAAGCTTTCTTT	CASSRLNGQWNTEAFF
TRBD1	TRBV11-2	-	TRBJ2-7	TGTGCCAGCAGCTTAGGTCCGACAGGGGACGAGCAGTACTTC	CASSLGPTGDEQYF
-	TRBV19	many	TRBJ2-7	TGTGCCAGTTCGATGGCGCCCGGTTACGAGCAGTACTTC	CASSMAPGYEQYF
-	TRBV7-2	many	TRBJ2-1	TGTGCCAGCAGCTTAGGGGTCCCCTCGGTTGATGAGCAGTTCTTC	CASSLGVPSVDEQFF
-	TRBV25-1	-	TRBJ2-1	TGTGCCAGCATGCGGGGAGGCGGTTGGTATGAGCAGTTCTTC	CASMRGGGWYEQFF
TRBD2	TRBV4-1	-	TRBJ2-5	TGCGCCAGCAGCCAAGATATAGCTAGCGGGAGTCTGAAGACCCAGTACTTC	CASSQDIASGSLKTQYF
-	TRBV20-1	many	TRBJ1-2	TGCAGTGCTAATGGCTACACCTTC	CSANGYTF
-	TRBV20-1	few	TRBJ2-3	TGCAGTGCTGGCAAGGGGGGGGGAACAGATACGCAGTATTTT	CSAGKGGGTDTQYF
-	TRBV7-9	many	TRBJ2-6	TGTGCCAGCAGCTTCGGGCAGGGGGGAATCTCTGGGGCCAACGTCCTGACTTTC	CASSFGQGGISGANVLTF
TRBD2	TRBV18	many	TRBJ2-5	TGTGCCAGCTCACCACTAGCGGGAGATCAGGAGACCCAGTACTTC	CASSPLAGDQETQYF
-	TRBV11-2	many	TRBJ2-1	TGTGCCAGCAGCTTAATGCCGAACAGCAATGAGCAGTTCTTC	CASSLMPNSNEQFF
TRBD2	TRBV6-1	many	TRBJ2-2	TGTGCCAGCGTGGACCCATACGGAGGGGAGGGTACCGGGGAGCTGTTTTTT	CASVDPYGGEGTGELFF
-	TRBV12-3/TRBV12-4	-	TRBJ2-1	TGTGCCAGCAGTTTAAAAGCCAATGAGCAGTTCTTC	CASSLKANEQFF
-	TRBV6-1	-	TRBJ1-5	TGTGCCAGCAGTGAGGAGGGATTTCAGCCCCAGCATTTT	CASSEEGFQPQHF
TRBD1	TRBV5-8	few	TRBJ1-5	TGTGCCAGCAGCCAGGACAGGGGGCGATGGGATCAGCCCCAGCATTTT	CASSQDRGRWDQPQHF
TRBD2	TRBV10-3	many	TRBJ2-1	TGTGCCACAACACCATCCCTCGGACTAGCGGGAGGTCGAAACAATGAGCAGTTCTTC	CATTPSLGLAGGRNNEQFF
-	TRBV13	many	TRBJ2-5	TGTGCCAGCAGCCGGGCTAGGGAAGAGACCCAGTACTTC	CASSRAREETQYF
TRBD1	TRBV5-1	few	TRBJ1-1	TGCGCCAGCAGCTTAACCGGGACAGGGACGAATGAAGCTTTCTTT	CASSLTGTGTNEAFF
-	TRBV6-5	-	TRBJ2-5	TGTGCCAGCAGTTACTTGGTAGAAGAGACCCAGTACTTC	CASSYLVEETQYF
-	TRBV12-3/TRBV12-4	many	TRBJ2-1	TGTGCCAGCAGTCCAACAACTGGGTACAGGTGGGGTGAGCAGTTCTTC	CASSPTTGYRWGEQFF
TRBD2	TRBV9	-	TRBJ2-7	TGTGCCAGCAGCGTAGGAGTGGGGCGGGAGGGCCCCGAGCAGTACTTC	CASSVGVGREGPEQYF
TRBD1	TRBV9	many	TRBJ2-2	TGTGCCAGCAGCGTTTCGGCAGGGGGTGTGGTCGGGGAGCTGTTTTTT	CASSVSAGGVVGELFF
TRBD2	TRBV7-3	many	TRBJ2-1	TGTGCCAGCAGCACAGGACTAGACGGCAATGAGCAGTTCTTC	CASSTGLDGNEQFF
-	TRBV5-1	few	TRBJ2-6	-	CASTSGSGANVLTF
TRBD1	TRBV7-9	many	TRBJ1-1	TGTGCCAGCAGCGCCCAGGACAGGGAACGGAACACTGAAGCTTTCTTT	CASSAQDRERNTEAFF
TRBD2	TRBV11-2	many	TRBJ2-3	TGTGCCAGCAGCTTCGGACTAGCGGATACGCAGTATTTT	CASSFGLADTQYF
-	TRBV10-3	many	TRBJ2-1	TGTGCCACCTCTCCAGGTGCGGACAATGAGCAGTTCTTC	CATSPGADNEQFF